This T cell receptor beta chain came from a study of regulatory T cells in long-lasting Graves disease. Study overall: Persistent Graves' disease required over 5 years of antithyroid drugs and positive TSH receptor antibodies. Study-level findings and limits: Gene preferences differed: TRBV28, TRBJ1-2, TRBJ2-5 in persistent cases. Persistent Graves' patients had lower TCR diversity than newly diagnosed ones.

Concerning this clonotype itself: Its antigen is not known.

Libraries of TCR beta came from iRepertoire HTBI primers plus Arm-PCR of CDR3 regions. TCRdb independently ran MiXCR on the multiplex PCR reads; one entry per CDR3 protein. In the table there are about 460,000 distinct CDR3 sequences, about 20% of which are singletons. Losses at the gene ends were 2 bases for V and 5 bases for J; bases not matched to a gene: 17. The CDR3 consists of 17 residues. Per germline, CDR1 DFQATT and CDR2 SNEGSKA (reference sequence). Time point reported: persistent/refractory GD, antithyroid drugs over 5 years with positive TRAb. Extracted PBMC RNA gave rise to the TCR library.

Sample: peripheral blood mononuclear cells (PBMCs), taken when the disease was refractory, from a patient treated with antithyroid drugs. The J gene is TRBJ1-2, the V gene TRBV20-1; 7 bases map to TRBD1. The receptor was isolated from a female donor with Graves disease. Here the CDR3 reads CSARSQMGQKKLYGYTF. In DNA, the CDR3 is TGCAGTGCTAGATCCCAAATGGGACAGAAGAAACTATATGGCTACACCTTC.